What follows are 5 T cell receptor beta chains derived from one specimen sequenced in a study of T cells after yellow fever vaccination. Using its own MiXCR run on the 5' RACE reads, TCRdb lists one record per CDR3 protein. The data hold a few hundred thousand distinct CDR3 sequences, with around 6.8% observed a single time. The sample was PBMCs, taken approximately 40 days after the first yellow fever vaccination. These receptors were collected from a young man who received the YFV17D yellow fever vaccine.

The chain couples TRBV12-3 or TRBV12-4 to TRBJ1-1; unclear D gene. V lost 5 bases, J lost 1 base, and 8 bases lay in between. The CDR3 has 13 residues. The CDR3 nucleotides read TGTGCCAGCAGTAGCCACGGGAACACTGAAGCTTTCTTT. Protein: CASSSHGNTEAFF.

The chain employs TRBV20-1 and TRBJ2-7; 7 nucleotides match TRBD2. The CDR3 contains 14 residues. The V gene's germline CDR1 is DFQATT and CDR2 SNEGSKA (reference sequence). The V and J ends lost 3 bases and 0 bases, in that order; junction bases with no gene match: 5. The CDR3 reads CSASIAGSSYEQYV. The CDR3 DNA reads as TGCAGTGCTAGTATAGCGGGTAGCTCCTACGAGCAGTACGTC.

This clonotype was seen at least ten times. The J gene is TRBJ1-4, the V gene TRBV12-3 or TRBV12-4; no reliable D call. Trimming took 6 bases from V and 0 from J, leaving 8 bases between them. This CDR3 contains 14 residues. CDR3 nucleotide sequence: TGTGCCAGCAGGTCAAGTGCAACTAATGAAAAACTGTTTTTT. Its translation is CASRSSATNEKLFF.

This rearrangement joins TRBV18 to TRBJ2-1; D is uncertain. This CDR3 contains 13 residues. Trimming cost V 0 bases and J 7 bases, with 7 bases left between them. Looked up from germline, CDR1 is KGHSH and CDR2 is LQKENI. CDR3 nucleotides: TGTGCCAGCTCACCACCGGCAGATAATGAGCAGTTCTTC. This encodes CASSPPADNEQFF.

This clonotype was observed a few times. The genes are TRBV19 and TRBJ2-5; D is unclear. With 3 bases removed from V and 4 bases from J, the gap between germline ends came to 9 bases. The germline V gene encodes CDR1 LNHDA and CDR2 SQIVND (reference sequence). The CDR3 runs 13 residues. The CDR3 sequence is CASSIRDPETQYF. DNA of the CDR3: TGTGCCAGTAGTATTCGAGACCCAGAGACCCAGTACTTC.